The sequence of this T cell receptor (beta chain) was determined in a study of regulatory T cells in long-lasting Graves disease. Study background: Those with persistent Graves' disease had received antithyroid drugs for over 5 years with positive TSH receptor antibodies. Whole-study results and caveats: Persistent disease was characterized by preferential usage of TRBV28, TRBJ1-2 and TRBJ2-5.

With V trimmed by 6 bases and J by 6 bases, 4 bases remained unmatched. The germline CDR1 and CDR2 sequences are SNHLY and FYNNEI. The CDR3 covers 13 residues. The time point here: persistent/refractory GD, antithyroid drugs over 5 years with positive TRAb. Extracted RNA from PBMCs served as the source of the TCR library. Patients with Graves' disease were diagnosed by American Thyroid Association guidelines. Details on this clonotype: Its target is not known.

Sequencing libraries for TCR beta were prepared with iRepertoire HTBI primers and Arm-PCR of CDR3 regions. MiXCR was run by TCRdb on the multiplex PCR reads, yielding one entry per CDR3 protein. The data hold roughly 400,000 distinct CDR3 sequences, with roughly 20% observed a single time. The sequenced sample was peripheral blood mononuclear cells (PBMCs), obtained when the disease was refractory, from a patient treated with antithyroid drugs. The V gene is TRBV2, the J gene TRBJ2-3; 9 bases are a match to TRBD2. The sequence derives from a female donor with Graves disease. The CDR3 coding sequence is TGTGCCAGCAGCTCAGCGGGAGGTGATACGCAGTATTTT. Protein: CASSSAGGDTQYF.